A selection of T cell receptor beta chains follows, all from one sample in a study of cytomegalovirus exposure and HLA in healthy donors. Sequenced by immunoSEQ multiplex PCR; TCRdb stores in-frame clones only, minus some. Of about 120,000 clones in the sample, roughly 79% were seen once. The sample taken for sequencing was PBMCs. Every receptor here comes from a woman aged 25 to 39 in good health and CMV-seronegative. The CDR3 runs from the conserved cysteine through the conserved F or W. D genes are given only for firm matches. Clone sizes are given selectively: once, few, many, or a class where the clone is expanded.

CDR3	DNA	size	J	D	V
CASSPTTANYGYTF	TGCGCCAGCAGCCCGACGACAGCTAACTATGGCTACACCTTC	.	TRBJ1-2	.	TRBV7-2
CASSQDLPGFGFTEAFF	TGTGCCAGCAGCCAAGATCTGCCCGGGTTTGGATTCACTGAAGCTTTCTTT	.	TRBJ1-1	.	TRBV14
CASSPSRAGAVEKLFF	TGTGCCAGCTCACCGTCCCGTGCAGGGGCTGTCGAAAAACTGTTTTTT	.	TRBJ1-4	.	TRBV18
CASSLDSYIQYF	TGTGCCAGCAGCTTGGATAGCTACATTCAGTACTTC	.	TRBJ2-4	.	TRBV5-6
CASSQVNSGSYNEQFF	TGTGCCAGCAGCCAAGTAAATAGCGGCTCCTACAATGAGCAGTTCTTC	.	TRBJ2-1	.	TRBV14
CARSTRQAYQETQYF	TGTGCCAGAAGCACCCGACAGGCGTACCAAGAGACCCAGTACTTC	few	TRBJ2-5	.	TRBV5-3
CASSPSTSGRSNEQYF	TGTGCCAGCAGCCCGTCTACCAGCGGGAGATCAAACGAGCAGTACTTC	few	TRBJ2-7	TRBD2	TRBV11-2
CASSQKTGGPYEQYF	TGCGCCAGCAGCCAGAAAACAGGGGGACCCTACGAGCAGTACTTC	few	TRBJ2-7	TRBD1	TRBV4-1
CASSQREAPLF	TGTGCCAGCAGTCAGCGGGAGGCCCCGCTCTTC	.	TRBJ2-1	TRBD2	TRBV28
CASSPVGGIYNEQFF	TGTGCCAGCAGCCCTGTCGGAGGGATCTACAATGAGCAGTTCTTC	.	TRBJ2-1	.	TRBV6-6
CASSLVREEFNEQFF	TGTGCCAGCAGTTTAGTACGGGAGGAATTTAATGAGCAGTTCTTC	.	TRBJ2-1	TRBD2	TRBV27
CAIGKRDQETQYF	TGTGCCATCGGCAAGCGGGATCAAGAGACCCAGTACTTC	.	TRBJ2-5	TRBD2	TRBV10-3
CASSSGAGGTETQYF	TGCGCCAGCAGCTCGGGAGCGGGAGGAACCGAGACCCAGTACTTC	once	TRBJ2-5	TRBD2	TRBV5-1
CASSFMGELFF	TGTGCCAGCAGTTTCATGGGGGAGCTGTTTTTT	.	TRBJ2-2	.	TRBV27
CASTQRGGYEQYF	TGTGCCAGCACGCAGCGGGGGGGTTACGAGCAGTACTTC	.	TRBJ2-7	TRBD2	TRBV2
CASSNGRFFPGNTIYF	TGTGCCAGCAGCAACGGCAGGTTTTTTCCAGGAAACACCATATATTTT	.	TRBJ1-3	.	TRBV28
CASAPAGVGEQYF	TGTGCCAGCGCTCCAGCGGGAGTAGGCGAGCAGTACTTC	.	TRBJ2-7	TRBD2	TRBV11-2
CASSESAGGGLYEQYF	TGCGCCAGCAGTGAGTCGGCGGGAGGCGGTTTGTACGAGCAGTACTTC	.	TRBJ2-7	TRBD2	TRBV10-2
CASSSPGREAFF	TGTGCCAGCAGCTCGCCGGGGAGAGAAGCTTTCTTT	.	TRBJ1-1	.	TRBV11-2
CASSFAATYEQYF	TGTGCCAGCAGTTTTGCCGCTACCTACGAGCAGTACTTC	.	TRBJ2-7	.	TRBV27
CASSPSVWRASTGELFF	TGTGCCAGCAGCCCCTCGGTTTGGAGGGCGAGCACCGGGGAGCTGTTTTTT	.	TRBJ2-2	.	TRBV13
CASTYPAGDGGNEQFF	TGCGCCAGCACTTATCCAGCGGGAGATGGGGGCAATGAGCAGTTCTTC	.	TRBJ2-1	TRBD2	TRBV5-1
CASSIEAAGELFF	TGTGCCAGTAGTATAGAGGCTGCCGGGGAGCTGTTTTTT	.	TRBJ2-2	.	TRBV19
CARPETGTGGRFGKETQYF	TGTGCCAGACCCGAGACCGGGACAGGGGGGCGATTCGGAAAGGAGACCCAGTACTTC	.	TRBJ2-5	TRBD1	TRBV6-4
CASSLAPGRDDGYTF	TGTGCCAGCAGCTTGGCTCCTGGGCGAGATGATGGCTACACCTTC	.	TRBJ1-2	.	TRBV5-5
CASSKDRSGSVEQFF	TGTGCCAGCAGTAAGGACAGGAGCGGGAGTGTTGAGCAGTTCTTC	once	TRBJ2-1	.	TRBV2
CASSPPDRGRNQPQHF	TGTGCCAGCAGTCCACCGGACAGGGGACGGAATCAGCCCCAGCATTTT	.	TRBJ1-5	TRBD1	TRBV28
CASTTYGSGWDSYNEQFF	TGTGCCAGCACCACCTACGGGAGTGGGTGGGACTCCTACAATGAGCAGTTCTTC	.	TRBJ2-1	.	TRBV27
CASSVTSGSYNEQFF	TGTGCCAGCAGCGTCACTAGCGGTTCCTACAATGAGCAGTTCTTC	.	TRBJ2-1	TRBD2	TRBV7-2
CASSLDTQSLYF	TGCGCCAGCAGCTTGGACACACAGAGCCTCTACTTC	.	TRBJ2-7	.	TRBV5-1
CASSYFQGNTEAFF	TGTGCCAGCAGTTACTTTCAGGGGAACACTGAAGCTTTCTTT	.	TRBJ1-1	.	TRBV6-5
CANRRRGLYYEQYF	TGCGCCAACCGTCGCAGGGGGCTATACTACGAGCAGTACTTC	.	TRBJ2-7	TRBD1	TRBV4-1
CASSLGQGFETQYF	TGCGCCAGCAGCCTAGGACAGGGGTTCGAGACCCAGTACTTC	.	TRBJ2-5	TRBD1	TRBV5-1
CAIRARGQGRDTEAFF	TGTGCCATCAGGGCTAGGGGACAGGGGAGGGACACTGAAGCTTTCTTT	once	TRBJ1-1	TRBD1	TRBV10-3
CASSRPRDRAHITVGYTF	TGTGCCAGCAGCCGTCCCCGGGACAGGGCTCATATAACCGTCGGCTACACCTTC	.	TRBJ1-2	TRBD1	TRBV7-9
CASNDQARRGTAGEQFF	TGTGCCAGCAATGACCAGGCACGCAGGGGTACAGCGGGGGAGCAGTTCTTC	once	TRBJ2-1	.	TRBV27
CASTLLGTSGSSYNEQFF	TGTGCCAGCACCCTACTTGGGACTAGCGGGAGCTCCTACAATGAGCAGTTCTTC	.	TRBJ2-1	TRBD2	TRBV27
CASSPEREVYNEQFF	TGTGCCAGCAGCCCCGAGCGGGAGGTCTACAATGAGCAGTTCTTC	.	TRBJ2-1	TRBD2	TRBV7-9
CASSSQGGTGELFF	TGCGCCAGCAGCTCGCAGGGAGGAACCGGGGAGCTGTTTTTT	.	TRBJ2-2	.	TRBV5-1
CASSLGDRTDYGYTF	TGTGCCAGCAGCTTAGGTGACAGGACCGACTATGGCTACACCTTC	.	TRBJ1-2	.	TRBV7-8
CASSLERVDTQYF	TGTGCCAGCAGCTTAGAGCGAGTAGATACGCAGTATTTT	.	TRBJ2-3	.	TRBV11-2
CASSLIGQDNNEQFF	TGTGCCAGCAGTTTAATAGGACAGGATAACAATGAGCAGTTCTTC	.	TRBJ2-1	TRBD1	TRBV28
CASSVAPGGYATNEKLFF	TGTGCCAGCAGCGTAGCTCCAGGGGGCTATGCAACTAATGAAAAACTGTTTTTT	.	TRBJ1-4	TRBD1	TRBV9
CASSSKREQETQYF	TGTGCCAGCAGCTCAAAGAGGGAACAAGAGACCCAGTACTTC	.	TRBJ2-5	.	TRBV5-4
CASSHKEGGSSEDTQYF	TGTGCCAGCAGCCATAAGGAGGGCGGGAGTTCCGAAGATACGCAGTATTTT	.	TRBJ2-3	TRBD2	TRBV13
CAISGGGPYEQYF	TGTGCCATCAGTGGGGGGGGCCCCTACGAGCAGTACTTC	.	TRBJ2-7	.	TRBV10-3
CASSLEDYEQYF	TGTGCCAGCAGCTTAGAGGACTACGAGCAGTACTTC	.	TRBJ2-7	.	TRBV7-9
CASGLVLGNTGELFF	TGTGCTAGTGGTTTGGTACTAGGAAACACCGGGGAGCTGTTTTTT	once	TRBJ2-2	.	TRBV12-5